This T cell receptor beta chain was sequenced during a study of cytomegalovirus exposure and HLA in healthy donors. Whole-study context: Unique TCRs numbering roughly 85 million, obtained from HLA-typed donors, made up an early data release.

CDR1 SGHNT and CDR2 YYREEE come from the germline V gene (reference sequence). V was cut by 0 bases and J by 1 base, with 4 bases left in between. CDR3 length: 14 residues. Worth noting for this clone: The antigen remains unidentified.

The PCR employed 60 Vbeta primers together with 13 Jbeta primers. Using immunoSEQ multiplex PCR, the repertoire was profiled, and TCRdb retains in-frame clones only, with some absent. The profile shows more than 150,000 clones, around 80% of them singletons. Whole-study results and caveats: Only CMV serostatus was available as immune exposure information.

This clonotype was sampled from a woman between 18 and 29 years old in good health and CMV-seropositive. This chain links TRBV5-4 with TRBJ2-2; D is undetermined. Material for sequencing was PBMCs. The CDR3 here is CASSLGRNTGELFF. The CDR3 DNA reads as TGTGCCAGCAGCTTGGGTCGGAACACCGGGGAGCTGTTTTTT. Full variable domain (remainder filled in from reference TRBV5-4 and TRBJ2-2): ETGVTQSPTHLIKTRGQQVTLRCSSQSGHNTVSWYQQALGQGPQFIFQYYREEENGRGNFPPRFSGLQFPNYSSELNVNALELDDSALYLCASSLGRNTGELFFGEGSRLTVL.